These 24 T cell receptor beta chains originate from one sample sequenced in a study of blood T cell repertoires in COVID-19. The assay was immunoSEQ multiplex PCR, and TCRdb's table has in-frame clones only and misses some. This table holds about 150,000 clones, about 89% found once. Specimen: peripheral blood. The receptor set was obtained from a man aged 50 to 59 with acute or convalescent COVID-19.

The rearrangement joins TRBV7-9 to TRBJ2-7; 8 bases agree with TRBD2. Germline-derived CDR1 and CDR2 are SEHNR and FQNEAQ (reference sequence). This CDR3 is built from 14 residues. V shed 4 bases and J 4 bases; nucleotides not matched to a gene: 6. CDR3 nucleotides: TGTGCCAGCAGCTCCCCGGGGGGGGCGTACGAGCAGTACTTC. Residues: CASSSPGGAYEQYF.

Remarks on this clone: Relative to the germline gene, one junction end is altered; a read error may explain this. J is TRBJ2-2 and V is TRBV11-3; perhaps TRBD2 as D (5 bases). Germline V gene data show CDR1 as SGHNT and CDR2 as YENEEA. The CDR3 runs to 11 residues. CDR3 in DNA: TGTGCCAGCAGCCCCCACCGGGGAGCTGTTTTT. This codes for CASSPHRGAVF.

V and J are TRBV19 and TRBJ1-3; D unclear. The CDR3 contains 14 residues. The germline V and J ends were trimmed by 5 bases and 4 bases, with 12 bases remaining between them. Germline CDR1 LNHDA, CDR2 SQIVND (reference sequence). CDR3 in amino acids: CASSGLQRGNTIYF. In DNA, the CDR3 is TGTGCCAGTAGTGGACTCCAGAGGGGAAACACCATATATTTT.

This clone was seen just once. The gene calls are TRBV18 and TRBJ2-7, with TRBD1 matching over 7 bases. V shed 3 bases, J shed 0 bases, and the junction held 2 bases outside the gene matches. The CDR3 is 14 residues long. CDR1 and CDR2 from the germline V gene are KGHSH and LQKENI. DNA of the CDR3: TGTGCCAGCTCACCTACAGGGGACTCCTACGAGCAGTACTTC. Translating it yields CASSPTGDSYEQYF.

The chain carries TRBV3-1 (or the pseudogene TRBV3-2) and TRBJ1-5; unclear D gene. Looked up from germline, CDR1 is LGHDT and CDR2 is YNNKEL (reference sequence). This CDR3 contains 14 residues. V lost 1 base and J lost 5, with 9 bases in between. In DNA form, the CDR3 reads TGTGCCAGCAGCCAAGTGGGAGGGCATCAGCCCCAGCATTTT. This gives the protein CASSQVGGHQPQHF.

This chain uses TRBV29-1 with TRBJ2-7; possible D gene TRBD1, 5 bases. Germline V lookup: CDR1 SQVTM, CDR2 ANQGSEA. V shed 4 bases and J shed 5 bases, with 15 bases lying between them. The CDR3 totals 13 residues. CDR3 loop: CSVGLAGPHEQYF. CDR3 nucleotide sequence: TGCAGCGTTGGGCTCGCAGGGCCCCACGAGCAGTACTTC.

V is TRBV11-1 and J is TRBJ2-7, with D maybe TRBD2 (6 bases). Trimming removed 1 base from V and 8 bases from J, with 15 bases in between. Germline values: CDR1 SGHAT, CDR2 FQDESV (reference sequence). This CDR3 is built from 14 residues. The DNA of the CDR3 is TGTGCCAGCAGCTTAGTGGGACTGGATGGGAAGCAGTACGTC. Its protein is CASSLVGLDGKQYV.

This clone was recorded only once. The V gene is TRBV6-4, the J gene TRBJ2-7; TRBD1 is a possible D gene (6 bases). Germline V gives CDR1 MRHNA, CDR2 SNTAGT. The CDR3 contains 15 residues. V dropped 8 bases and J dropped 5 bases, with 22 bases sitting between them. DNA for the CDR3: TGTGCCAGCGCACCCAACAAACAGGGATTAGACGAGCAGTACTTC. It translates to CASAPNKQGLDEQYF.

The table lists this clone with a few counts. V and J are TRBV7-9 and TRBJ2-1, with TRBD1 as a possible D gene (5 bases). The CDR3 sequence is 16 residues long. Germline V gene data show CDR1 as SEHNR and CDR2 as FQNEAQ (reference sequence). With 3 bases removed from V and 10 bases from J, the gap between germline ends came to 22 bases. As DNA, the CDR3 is TGTGCCAGCAGCTTCAGGGATGCTATTCCCCTAGGCGAGCAGTTCTTC. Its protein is CASSFRDAIPLGEQFF.

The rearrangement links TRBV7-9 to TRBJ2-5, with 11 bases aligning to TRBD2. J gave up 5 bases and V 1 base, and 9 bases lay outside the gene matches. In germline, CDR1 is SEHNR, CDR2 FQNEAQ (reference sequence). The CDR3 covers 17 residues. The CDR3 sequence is CASSLEGFASGGETQYF. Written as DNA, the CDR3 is TGTGCCAGCAGCTTAGAAGGATTCGCTAGCGGGGGGGAGACCCAGTACTTC.

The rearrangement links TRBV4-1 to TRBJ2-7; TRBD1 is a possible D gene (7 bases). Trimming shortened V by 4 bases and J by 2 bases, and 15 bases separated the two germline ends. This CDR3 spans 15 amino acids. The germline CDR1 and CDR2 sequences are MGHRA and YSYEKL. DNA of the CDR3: TGCGCCAGCAGCCTTAGGGGGGACAGTGCCTACGAGCAGTACTTC. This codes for CASSLRGDSAYEQYF.

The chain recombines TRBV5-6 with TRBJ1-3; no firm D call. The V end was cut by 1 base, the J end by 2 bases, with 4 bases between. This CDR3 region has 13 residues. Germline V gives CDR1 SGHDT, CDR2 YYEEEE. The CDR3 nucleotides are TGTGCCAGCAGCTTGACAGCTGGAAACACCATATATTTT. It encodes CASSLTAGNTIYF.

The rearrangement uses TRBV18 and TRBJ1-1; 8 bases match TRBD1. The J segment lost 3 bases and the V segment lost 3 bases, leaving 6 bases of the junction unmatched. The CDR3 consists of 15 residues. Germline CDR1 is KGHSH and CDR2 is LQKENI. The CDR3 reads CASSPPNRGYTEAFF. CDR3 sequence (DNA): TGTGCCAGCTCACCCCCCAACAGGGGGTACACTGAAGCTTTCTTT.

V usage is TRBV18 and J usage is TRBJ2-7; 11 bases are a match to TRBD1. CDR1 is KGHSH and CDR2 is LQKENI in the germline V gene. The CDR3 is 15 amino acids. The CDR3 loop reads CASSPRTGGSSEQYV. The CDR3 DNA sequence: TGTGCCAGCTCACCGAGGACAGGGGGCTCCTCCGAGCAGTACGTC.

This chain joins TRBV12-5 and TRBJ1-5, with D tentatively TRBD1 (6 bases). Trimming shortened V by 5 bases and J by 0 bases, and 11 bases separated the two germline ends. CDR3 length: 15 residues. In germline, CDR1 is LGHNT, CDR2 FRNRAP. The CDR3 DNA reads TGTGCTAGTGGTGCCGGACAGCTTAGCAATCAGCCCCAGCATTTT. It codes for CASGAGQLSNQPQHF. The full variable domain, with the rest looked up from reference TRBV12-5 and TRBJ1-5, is DARVTQTPRHKVTEMGQEVTMRCQPILGHNTVFWYRQTMMQGLELLAYFRNRAPLDDSGMPKDRFSAEMPDATLATLKIQPSEPRDSAVYFCASGAGQLSNQPQHFGDGTRLSIL.

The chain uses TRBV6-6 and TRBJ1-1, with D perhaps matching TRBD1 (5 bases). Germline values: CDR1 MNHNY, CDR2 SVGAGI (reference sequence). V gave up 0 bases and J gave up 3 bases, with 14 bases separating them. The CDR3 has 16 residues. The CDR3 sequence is CASSYSILVRDTEAFF. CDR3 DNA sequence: TGTGCCAGCAGTTACTCTATTTTGGTCAGGGACACTGAAGCTTTCTTT.

CDR3 bases: TGTGCCAGCAGTTACGCGAGCTTAGACAGGGAGTATGGCTACACCTTC. It translates to CASSYASLDREYGYTF. The chain joins TRBV6-5 to TRBJ1-2, with 7 nucleotides matching TRBD1. Trimming took 2 bases from V and 5 from J; bases not matched to a gene: 11. Germline V gene sequence: CDR1 MNHEY, CDR2 SVGAGI. The CDR3 length is 16 residues.

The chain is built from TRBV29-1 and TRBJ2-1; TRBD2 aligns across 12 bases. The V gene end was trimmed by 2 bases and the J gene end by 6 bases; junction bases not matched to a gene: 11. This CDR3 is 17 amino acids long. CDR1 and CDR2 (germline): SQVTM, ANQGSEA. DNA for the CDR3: TGCAGCGTTGAACTGGAGGCTATGGGACTAGCGGGCAATGAGCAGTTCTTC. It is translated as CSVELEAMGLAGNEQFF.

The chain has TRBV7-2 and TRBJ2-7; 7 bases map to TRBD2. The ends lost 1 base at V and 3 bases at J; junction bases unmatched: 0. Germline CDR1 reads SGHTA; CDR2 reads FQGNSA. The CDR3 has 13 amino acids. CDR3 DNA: TGTGCCAGCAGCTTAGGCGGGGGCTACGAGCAGTACTTC. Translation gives CASSLGGGYEQYF. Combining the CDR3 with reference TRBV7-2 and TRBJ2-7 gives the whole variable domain GAGVSQSPSNKVTEKGKDVELRCDPISGHTALYWYRQSLGQGLEFLIYFQGNSAPDKSGLPSDRFSAERTGGSVSTLTIQRTQQEDSAVYLCASSLGGGYEQYFGPGTRLTVT.

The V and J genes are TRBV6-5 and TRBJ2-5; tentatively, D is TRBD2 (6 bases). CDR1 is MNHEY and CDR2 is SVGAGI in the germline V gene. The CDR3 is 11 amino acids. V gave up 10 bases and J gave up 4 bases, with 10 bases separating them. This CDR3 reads CATGGRETQYF. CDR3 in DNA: TGTGCCACCGGAGGGAGAGAGACCCAGTACTTC.

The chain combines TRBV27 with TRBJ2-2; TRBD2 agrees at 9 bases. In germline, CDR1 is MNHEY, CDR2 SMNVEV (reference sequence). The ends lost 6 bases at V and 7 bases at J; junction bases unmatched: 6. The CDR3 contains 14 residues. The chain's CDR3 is CASRAGGRVGELFF. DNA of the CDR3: TGTGCCAGCAGGGCGGGGGGGCGTGTCGGGGAGCTGTTTTTT.

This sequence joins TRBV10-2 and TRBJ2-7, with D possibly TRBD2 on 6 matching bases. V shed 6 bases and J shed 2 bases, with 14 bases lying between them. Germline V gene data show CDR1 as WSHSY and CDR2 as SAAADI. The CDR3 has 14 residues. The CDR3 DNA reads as TGCGCCAGCAGGGGAGGAGCGGTGACCTACGAGCAGTACTTC. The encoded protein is CASRGGAVTYEQYF.

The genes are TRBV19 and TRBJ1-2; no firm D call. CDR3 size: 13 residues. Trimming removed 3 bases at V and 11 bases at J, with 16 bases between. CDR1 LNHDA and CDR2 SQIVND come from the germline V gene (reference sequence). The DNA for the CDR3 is TGTGCCAGTAGTATGATGTTGAACAGTTTTTACACCTTC. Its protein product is CASSMMLNSFYTF.

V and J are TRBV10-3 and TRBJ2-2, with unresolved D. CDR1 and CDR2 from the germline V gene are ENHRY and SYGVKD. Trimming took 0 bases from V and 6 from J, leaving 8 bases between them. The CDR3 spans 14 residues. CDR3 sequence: CAISESESPGELFF. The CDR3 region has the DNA TGTGCCATCAGTGAGTCGGAGAGCCCCGGGGAGCTGTTTTTT.